The present entry profiles one T cell receptor (beta chain) with its context. Antigen: not known. Germline loops: CDR1 LNHDA, CDR2 SQIVND (reference sequence). The V and J ends lost 4 bases and 6 bases, in that order; junction bases with no gene match: 5. The CDR3 totals 13 residues. The data were obtained in a study of cytomegalovirus exposure and HLA in healthy donors. The donors were part of the validation cohort, which consisted of over a hundred subjects and was separate from the first cohort of 670 or so subjects. The study's findings and limits: Using the classifier, cytomegalovirus status was reportedly diagnosed with high specificity and sensitivity. Among TCR beta chains, those listed as cytomegalovirus-associated numbered about 150.

Sequenced by immunoSEQ multiplex PCR; TCRdb stores in-frame clones only, minus some. The sample includes around 240,000 clones, nearly 90% of them seen just once. This rearrangement joins TRBV19 to TRBJ2-7; 8 nucleotides align to TRBD1. The sequenced material came from PBMCs. The origin of this receptor is a woman between 18 and 29 years old in good health and CMV-seronegative. The CDR3 is CASSKVQGGEQYV. The CDR3 DNA sequence: TGTGCCAGTAGTAAGGTACAGGGGGGCGAGCAGTACGTC.